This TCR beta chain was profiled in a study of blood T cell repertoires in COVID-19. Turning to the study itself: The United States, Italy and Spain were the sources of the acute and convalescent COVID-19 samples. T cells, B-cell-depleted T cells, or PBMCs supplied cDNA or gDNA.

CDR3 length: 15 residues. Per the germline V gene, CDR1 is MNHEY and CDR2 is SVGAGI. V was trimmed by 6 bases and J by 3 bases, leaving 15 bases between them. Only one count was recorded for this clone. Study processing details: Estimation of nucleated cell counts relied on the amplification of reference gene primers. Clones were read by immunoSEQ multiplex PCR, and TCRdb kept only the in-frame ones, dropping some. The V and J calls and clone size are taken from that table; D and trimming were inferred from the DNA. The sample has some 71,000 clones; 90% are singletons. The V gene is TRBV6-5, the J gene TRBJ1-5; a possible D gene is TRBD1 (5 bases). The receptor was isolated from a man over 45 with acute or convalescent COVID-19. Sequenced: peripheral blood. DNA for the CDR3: TGTGCCAGCAGCCCGAACAGGTTACCCAATCAGCCCCAGCATTTT. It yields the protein CASSPNRLPNQPQHF.